This T cell receptor beta chain was found in a study of blood T cell repertoires in COVID-19. Study-level information: Both acute and convalescent COVID-19 samples were obtained from the United States, Italy and Spain. T cells, B-cell-depleted T cells, or PBMCs supplied cDNA or gDNA.

Methods used by the authors: Scientists estimated how many nucleated cells there were by amplifying reference gene primers. The method was immunoSEQ multiplex PCR; TCRdb's version includes in-frame clones alone and lacks a portion of them. V and J calls and clone size are as listed in that table; D and trimming were resolved from the DNA. Of under 130,000 clones in the sample, approximately 80% were seen once. This CDR3 comprises 14 residues. Germline V gene sequence: CDR1 SGHNT, CDR2 YYREEE (reference sequence). The V and J ends lost 2 bases and 2 bases, in that order; junction bases with no gene match: 3.

Sequencing was carried out using peripheral blood. This TCR was sampled from a woman of 80 years or more with acute or convalescent COVID-19. The chain uses TRBV5-4 and TRBJ1-1, with TRBD1 matching 7 bases. This CDR3 is CASSFRQGNTEAFF. The CDR3 DNA sequence: TGTGCCAGCAGCTTTCGACAGGGAAACACTGAAGCTTTCTTT. The complete variable domain, with remaining parts taken from reference TRBV5-4 and TRBJ1-1, reads ETGVTQSPTHLIKTRGQQVTLRCSSQSGHNTVSWYQQALGQGPQFIFQYYREEENGRGNFPPRFSGLQFPNYSSELNVNALELDDSALYLCASSFRQGNTEAFFGQGTRLTVV.